This T cell receptor (beta chain) comes out of a study of T cells in Graves' hyperthyroidism and ophthalmopathy. General study points: Blood held most thyroid clonotypes expanded above 0.001 frequency.

The source material, RNA transcripts, was used to amplify TCR beta CDR3 regions. When the TCR CDR3 underwent first-round RT-PCR, the HTBI primer set was used. TCRdb itself ran the multiplex PCR reads through MiXCR, one entry per CDR3 protein. The sample lists roughly 520,000 distinct CDR3 sequences; 24% were seen once. Note on this clonotype: Antigen unknown.

The CDR3 length is 13 residues. Trimming pared 6 bases from V and 4 bases from J, leaving 13 bases between. Exclusion followed for patients with uncontrolled infection, other autoimmune disease, pregnancy or lactation. This receptor was obtained from a woman aged 25 to 39 with Graves' ophthalmopathy. The specimen was blood. J is TRBJ2-7 and V is TRBV12-3 or TRBV12-4; unclear D gene. The CDR3 is CASRSRREYEQYF. The CDR3 bases are TGTGCCAGCAGAAGTCGTAGGGAATACGAGCAGTACTTC.